This T cell receptor beta chain was observed in a study of cytomegalovirus exposure and HLA in healthy donors. Sampled while nominally healthy, donors likely had unrecorded immune exposures. Trimming took off 2 bases at V and 0 bases at J, with 11 bases between the two ends. Germline V lookup: CDR1 SGHVS, CDR2 FQNEAQ. This CDR3 region has 16 residues. Vbeta (60) and Jbeta (13) primers were used in the PCR. Here immunoSEQ multiplex PCR was the method, and the copy in TCRdb shows in-frame clones only, minus some. The sample carries some 88,000 clones, 60% to 70% recorded once. Study-wide results and caveats: Data from an earlier analysis indicated that most TCR beta V segments were productive either about 87% or about 30% of the time. Later analysis placed DRB1 highest and HLA-C lowest in TCR association rates, which differed by HLA locus. The sole available immune exposure information was CMV serostatus.

This clone was found once. The antigen remains unidentified. The sequenced sample consisted of PBMCs. The chain joins TRBV7-8 to TRBJ1-5; D call uncertain. The origin of this receptor is a woman aged 25 to 39 in good health and CMV-seronegative. The DNA for the CDR3 is TGTGCCAGCAGCTTACGGGGAGTTAATAGCAATCAGCCCCAGCATTTT. Residues: CASSLRGVNSNQPQHF. Full variable domain (remainder filled in from reference TRBV7-8 and TRBJ1-5): GAGVSQSPRYKVAKRGQDVALRCDPISGHVSLFWYQQALGQGPEFLTYFQNEAQLDKSGLPSDRFFAERPEGSVSTLKIQRTQQEDSAVYLCASSLRGVNSNQPQHFGDGTRLSIL.